The clone carrying this TCR beta chain has ten or more counts. What it recognizes is unknown. The sample originates from a study of T cells in Graves' hyperthyroidism and ophthalmopathy. The CDR3 loop spans 15 amino acids. CDR1 and CDR2 from the germline V gene are SEHNR and FQNEAQ (reference sequence). V was shortened by 4 bases and J by 0 bases, with 10 bases between the two germline ends. Regarding the study as a whole: Most thyroid clonotypes expanded above 0.001 were also detected in blood.

The investigators amplified TCR beta CDR3 regions from RNA transcripts. During a first-round RT-PCR of the TCR CDR3, the HTBI primer set was used. TCRdb reanalysed the multiplex PCR reads using MiXCR and keeps one entry per CDR3 protein. The sample has 300,000 to 450,000 distinct CDR3 sequences, roughly 15% seen once; the top ten hold more than 30%. The patients, who ranged from 18 to 65 in age, presented with newly diagnosed hyperthyroidism lasting under 2 months. Patients showing uncontrolled infection, other autoimmune disease, pregnancy or lactation were ineligible. PBMCs were sourced from roughly 9.3 ml fresh peripheral blood.

Source material: blood. This chain connects TRBV7-9 to TRBJ1-3, with D unclear. The TCR comes from a woman in her 30s with Graves' hyperthyroidism that later progressed to Graves' ophthalmopathy. The CDR3 region is CASSSRQDSGNTIYF. The CDR3 nucleotides read TGTGCCAGCAGCTCCCGACAAGACTCTGGAAACACCATATATTTT.